The rows below give T cell receptor beta chains drawn from one sample of a study of shared clonotypes between healthy human individuals. Profiled with immunoSEQ multiplex PCR; TCRdb holds only in-frame clones, not every one. The sample lists 1.5 million to 2.5 million clones, less than 95% occurring once. The sample was naive CD8+ T cells sorted from blood. The source of these receptors is a man aged 18 to 29 in good health. The conserved cysteine and the conserved F or W are not part of the CDR3 here. Fields, in order: V gene, CDR3 protein.

TRBV7-8 | ASSLGGEWNEQF
TRBV6-1 | ASSEGQGSNYGYT
TRBV11-2 | ASSSRDLGYEQY
TRBV27 | ASSPTGVYGYT
TRBV4-1 | ASSQTSGVAEAF
TRBV5-6 | ASSAGQNNEQF
TRBV7-9 | ASSLGTTVGYT
TRBV9 | ASSVVGGADTQY
TRBV30 | AWSEETQY
TRBV29-1 | SVVGWGNTEAF
TRBV27 | ASSLLTSGGAKDTQY
TRBV4-1 | ASSPSAGGPYEQY
TRBV5-4 | ASSLFQEYDTQY
TRBV10-2 | ASSGTNRMNTEAF